This T cell receptor (beta chain) was sequenced in a study of shared clonotypes between healthy human individuals. TCRdb's copy holds only in-frame clones and misses some; the assay was immunoSEQ multiplex PCR. This table has roughly 2.2 million clones, 85% to 95% appearing once. Looked up from germline, CDR1 is MNHNS and CDR2 is SASEGT. Trimming stripped 3 bases from V and 0 bases from J, with 14 bases between. CDR3 length: 16 amino acids. The source of this sequence is a man younger than 30 in good health. Some clones in this sample may be carry-over from other donors' samples. This chain connects TRBV6-1 to TRBJ1-2; D is undetermined. The sequenced sample consisted of naive CD4+ T cells from PBMCs. The subset here: CD45RA+ positively selected. The chain's CDR3 is CASSEGLGVANYGYTF. As DNA, the CDR3 is TGTGCCAGCAGTGAGGGTCTAGGAGTAGCTAACTATGGCTACACCTTC.